This T cell receptor (beta chain) stems from a study of T-cell reconstitution after alpha-beta-depleted transplantation in children. This clonotype was detected ten times or more. The germline CDR1 and CDR2 sequences are SQVTM and ANQGSEA. With 6 bases removed from V and 2 bases from J, the gap between germline ends came to 11 bases. The CDR3 length is 12 residues. Molecular barcoding with unique molecular identifiers was used for the TCRbeta library. MiXCR, run by TCRdb on the PCR reads, gives a single entry per CDR3 protein. The sample includes around 250,000 distinct CDR3 sequences, 6.5% to 10% of them seen just once.

This TCR was sampled from a male patient under 18 who had a stem cell transplant for acute lymphoblastic leukemia, so the T cells may come from the graft donor. The chain carries TRBV29-1 and TRBJ2-7; D is undetermined. The specimen was PBMCs, mostly from graft donor cells, collected 180 days after TCRalphabeta/CD19-depleted stem cell transplant. The CDR3 here is CSVISGAYEQYF. In nucleotides, the CDR3 is TGCAGCGTCATTTCTGGGGCCTACGAGCAGTACTTC.